This T cell receptor (beta chain) was sequenced during a study of blood T cells in healthy people across ages. This CDR3 has 16 amino acids. The germline V gene encodes CDR1 MNHEY and CDR2 SVGAGI. This clonotype was found many times. Its specificity is unknown. Findings and caveats of the study: It was held that diversity estimates obtained from one million T cells represented underestimates. Across the age range, TCR beta diversity per million T cells fell in a roughly linear way. The study lacked donor CMV status, which possibly confounded expanded clonotype changes.

Using a J-beta primer mix together with a sample-barcoded 5' primer, a second PCR was run for about 6 to 11 cycles. TCRdb re-analysed the 5' RACE reads in MiXCR, keeping a single row per CDR3 protein. The table includes approximately 320,000 distinct CDR3 sequences, around 30% detected once. The TCR sequence derives from a woman in her 70s in good health. V usage is TRBV6-5 and J usage is TRBJ1-1; unclear D gene. The material sequenced was blood. CDR3: CATTSGDPRPNTEAFF. CDR3 in DNA: TGTGCGACAACCTCCGGCGACCCCCGGCCGAACACTGAAGCTTTCTTT.